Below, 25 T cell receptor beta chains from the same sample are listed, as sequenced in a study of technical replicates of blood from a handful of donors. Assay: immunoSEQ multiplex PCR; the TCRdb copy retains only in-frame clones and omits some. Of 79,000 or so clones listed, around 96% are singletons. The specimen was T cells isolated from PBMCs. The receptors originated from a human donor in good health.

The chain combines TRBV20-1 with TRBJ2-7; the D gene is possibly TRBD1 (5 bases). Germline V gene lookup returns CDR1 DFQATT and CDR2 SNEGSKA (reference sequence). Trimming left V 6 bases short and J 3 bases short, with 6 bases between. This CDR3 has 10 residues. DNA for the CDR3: TGCAGTGCCACAGGCTACGAGCAGTACTTC. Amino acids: CSATGYEQYF.

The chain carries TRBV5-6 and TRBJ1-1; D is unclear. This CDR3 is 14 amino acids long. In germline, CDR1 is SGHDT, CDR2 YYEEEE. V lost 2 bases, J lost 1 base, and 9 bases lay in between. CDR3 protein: CASSFGNSNTEAFF. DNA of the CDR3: TGTGCCAGCAGCTTCGGGAATTCGAACACTGAAGCTTTCTTT.

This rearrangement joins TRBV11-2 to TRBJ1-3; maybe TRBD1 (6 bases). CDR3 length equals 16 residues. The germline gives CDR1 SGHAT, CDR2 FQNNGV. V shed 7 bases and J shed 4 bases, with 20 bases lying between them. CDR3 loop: CASIPSGGGPGNTIYF. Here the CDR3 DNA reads TGTGCCAGCATCCCAAGCGGCGGGGGGCCGGGAAACACCATATATTTT.

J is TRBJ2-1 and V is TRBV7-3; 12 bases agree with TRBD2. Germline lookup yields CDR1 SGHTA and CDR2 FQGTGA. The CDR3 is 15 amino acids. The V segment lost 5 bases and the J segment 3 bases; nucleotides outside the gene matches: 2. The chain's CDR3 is CASSPGLAGYNEQFF. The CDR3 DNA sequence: TGTGCCAGCAGCCCGGGACTAGCGGGCTACAATGAGCAGTTCTTC.

This CDR3 is CASSPVGWGAGANVLTF. Written as DNA, the CDR3 is TGCGCCAGCAGCCCAGTGGGTTGGGGGGCTGGGGCCAACGTCCTGACTTTC. The chain joins TRBV5-1 to TRBJ2-6; TRBD2 is a possible D gene (6 bases). Germline V gene sequence: CDR1 SGHRS, CDR2 YFSETQ. Trimming pared 4 bases from V and 2 bases from J, leaving 16 bases between. The CDR3 sequence is 17 residues long.

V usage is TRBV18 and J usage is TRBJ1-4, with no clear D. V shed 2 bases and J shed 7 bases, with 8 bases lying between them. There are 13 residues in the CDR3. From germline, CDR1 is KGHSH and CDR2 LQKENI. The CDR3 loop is CASSPGRSEKLFF. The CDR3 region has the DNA TGTGCCAGCTCACCAGGGAGAAGTGAAAAACTGTTTTTT.

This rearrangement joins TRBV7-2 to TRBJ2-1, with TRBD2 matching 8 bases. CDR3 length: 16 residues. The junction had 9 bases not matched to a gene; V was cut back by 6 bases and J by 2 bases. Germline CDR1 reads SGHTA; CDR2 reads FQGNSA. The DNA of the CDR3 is TGTGCCAGCAGTCGTGATGGTAGCGGGACCTACAATGAGCAGTTCTTC. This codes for CASSRDGSGTYNEQFF.

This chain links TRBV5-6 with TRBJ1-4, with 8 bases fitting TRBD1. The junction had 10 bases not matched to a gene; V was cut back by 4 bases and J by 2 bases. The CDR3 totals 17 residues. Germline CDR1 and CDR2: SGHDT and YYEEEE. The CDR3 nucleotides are TGTGCCAGCAGCCGGTGGGACAGGTCGAGGACTAATGAAAAACTGTTTTTT. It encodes CASSRWDRSRTNEKLFF.

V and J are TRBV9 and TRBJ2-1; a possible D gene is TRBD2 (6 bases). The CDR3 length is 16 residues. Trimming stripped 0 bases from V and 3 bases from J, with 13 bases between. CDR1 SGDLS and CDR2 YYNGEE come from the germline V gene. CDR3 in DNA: TGTGCCAGCAGCGTAGTGGGGACTCCGATCTACAATGAGCAGTTCTTC. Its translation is CASSVVGTPIYNEQFF.

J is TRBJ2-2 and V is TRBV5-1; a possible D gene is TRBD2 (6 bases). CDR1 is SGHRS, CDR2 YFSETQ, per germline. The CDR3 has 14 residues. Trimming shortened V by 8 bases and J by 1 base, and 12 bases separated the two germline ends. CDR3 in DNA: TGCGCCAGTGAGGGCGGGGTGAACACCGGGGAGCTGTTTTTT. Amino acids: CASEGGVNTGELFF.

CDR3 amino acids: CASSTDTSIQYF. CDR3 sequence (DNA): TGTGCCAGCAGCACAGACACTAGTATTCAGTACTTC. The chain employs TRBV21-1 and TRBJ2-4; the tabulated D call, TRBD2, remains unverified against the DNA. TRBV21-1 is deemed a pseudogene. The CDR3 is 12 amino acids.

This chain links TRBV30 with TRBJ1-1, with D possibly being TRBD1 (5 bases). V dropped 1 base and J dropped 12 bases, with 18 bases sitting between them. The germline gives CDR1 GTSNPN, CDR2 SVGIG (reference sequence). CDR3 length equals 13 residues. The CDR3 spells CAWSDMGGGTTFF. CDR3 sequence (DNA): TGTGCCTGGAGTGATATGGGGGGGGGTACTACTTTCTTT.

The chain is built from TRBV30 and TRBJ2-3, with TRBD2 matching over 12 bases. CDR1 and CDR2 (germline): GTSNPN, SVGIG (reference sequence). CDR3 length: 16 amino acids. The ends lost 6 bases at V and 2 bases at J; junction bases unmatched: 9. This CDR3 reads CACQTSGGKVTDTQYF. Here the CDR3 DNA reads TGTGCCTGCCAGACTAGCGGGGGCAAGGTCACAGATACGCAGTATTTT.

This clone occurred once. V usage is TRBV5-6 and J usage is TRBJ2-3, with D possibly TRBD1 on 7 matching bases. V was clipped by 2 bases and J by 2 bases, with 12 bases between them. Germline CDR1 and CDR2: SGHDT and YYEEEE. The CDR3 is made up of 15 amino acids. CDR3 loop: CASSLGGGNTDTQYF. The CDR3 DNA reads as TGTGCCAGCAGCTTAGGAGGGGGCAACACAGATACGCAGTATTTT.

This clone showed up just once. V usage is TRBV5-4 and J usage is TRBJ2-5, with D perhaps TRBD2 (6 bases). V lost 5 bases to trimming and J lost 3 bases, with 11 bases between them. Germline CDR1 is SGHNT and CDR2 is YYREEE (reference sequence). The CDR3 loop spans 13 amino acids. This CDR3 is CASRVSGKETQYF. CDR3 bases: TGTGCCAGCAGGGTTAGCGGAAAAGAGACCCAGTACTTC. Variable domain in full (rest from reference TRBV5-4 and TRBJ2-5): ETGVTQSPTHLIKTRGQQVTLRCSSQSGHNTVSWYQQALGQGPQFIFQYYREEENGRGNFPPRFSGLQFPNYSSELNVNALELDDSALYLCASRVSGKETQYFGPGTRLLVL.

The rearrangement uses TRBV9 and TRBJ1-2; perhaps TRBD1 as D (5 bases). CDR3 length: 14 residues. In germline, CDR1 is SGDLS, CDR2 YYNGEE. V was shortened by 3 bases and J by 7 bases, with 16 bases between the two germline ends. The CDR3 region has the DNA TGTGCCAGCAGCGGGGGATTACAGGTATCTGGCTACACCTTC. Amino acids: CASSGGLQVSGYTF.

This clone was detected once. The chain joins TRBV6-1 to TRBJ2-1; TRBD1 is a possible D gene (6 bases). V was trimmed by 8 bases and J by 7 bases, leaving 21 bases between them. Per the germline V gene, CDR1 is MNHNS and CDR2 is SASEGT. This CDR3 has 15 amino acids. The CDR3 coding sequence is TGTGCCAGCTCCGGGACACGAAAAGTGGGAAATGAGCAGTTCTTC. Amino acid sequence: CASSGTRKVGNEQFF.

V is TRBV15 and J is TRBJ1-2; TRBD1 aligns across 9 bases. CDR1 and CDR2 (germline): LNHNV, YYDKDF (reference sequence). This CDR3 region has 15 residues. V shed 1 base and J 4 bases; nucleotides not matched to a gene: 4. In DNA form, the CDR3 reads TGTGCCACCAGCAGAGGACAGGGGGGGCCCTATGGCTACACCTTC. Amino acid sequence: CATSRGQGGPYGYTF.

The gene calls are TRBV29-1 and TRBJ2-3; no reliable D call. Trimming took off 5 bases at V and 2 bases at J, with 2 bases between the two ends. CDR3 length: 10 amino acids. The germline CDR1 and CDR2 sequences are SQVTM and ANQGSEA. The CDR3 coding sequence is TGCAGCGTTCACACAGATACGCAGTATTTT. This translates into CSVHTDTQYF.

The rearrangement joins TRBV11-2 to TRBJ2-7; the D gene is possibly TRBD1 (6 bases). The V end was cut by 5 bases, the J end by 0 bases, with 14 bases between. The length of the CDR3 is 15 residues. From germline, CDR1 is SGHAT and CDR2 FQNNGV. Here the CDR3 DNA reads TGTGCCAGCAGCCCGACAGGATGGGGCTCCTACGAGCAGTACTTC. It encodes CASSPTGWGSYEQYF.

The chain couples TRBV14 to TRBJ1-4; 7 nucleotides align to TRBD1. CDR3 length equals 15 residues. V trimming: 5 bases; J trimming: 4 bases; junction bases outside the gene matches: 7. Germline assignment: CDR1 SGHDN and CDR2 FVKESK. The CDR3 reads CASSGRGGINEKLFF. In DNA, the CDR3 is TGTGCCAGCAGCGGCAGAGGGGGCATTAATGAAAAACTGTTTTTT. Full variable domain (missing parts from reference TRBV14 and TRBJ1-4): EAGVTQFPSHSVIEKGQTVTLRCDPISGHDNLYWYRRVMGKEIKFLLHFVKESKQDESGMPNNRFLAERTGGTYSTLKVQPAELEDSGVYFCASSGRGGINEKLFFGSGTQLSVL.

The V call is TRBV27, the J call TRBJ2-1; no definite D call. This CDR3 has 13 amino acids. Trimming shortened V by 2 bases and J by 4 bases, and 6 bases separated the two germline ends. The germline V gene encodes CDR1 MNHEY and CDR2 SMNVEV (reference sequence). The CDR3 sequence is CASSLTPYNEQFF. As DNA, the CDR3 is TGTGCCAGCAGTTTAACACCTTACAATGAGCAGTTCTTC.

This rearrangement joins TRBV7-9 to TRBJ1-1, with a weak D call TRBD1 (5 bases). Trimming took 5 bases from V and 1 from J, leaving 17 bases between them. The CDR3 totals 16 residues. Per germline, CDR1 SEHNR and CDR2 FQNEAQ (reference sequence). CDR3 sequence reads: CASSLRRGRENTEAFF. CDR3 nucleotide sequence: TGTGCCAGCAGCCTAAGGCGGGGCAGGGAGAACACTGAAGCTTTCTTT.

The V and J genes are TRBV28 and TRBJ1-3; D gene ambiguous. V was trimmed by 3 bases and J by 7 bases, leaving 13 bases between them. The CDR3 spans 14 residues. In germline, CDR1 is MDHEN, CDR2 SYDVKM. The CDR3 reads CASSFWREVNTIYF. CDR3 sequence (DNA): TGTGCCAGCAGTTTCTGGAGGGAGGTGAACACCATATATTTT.

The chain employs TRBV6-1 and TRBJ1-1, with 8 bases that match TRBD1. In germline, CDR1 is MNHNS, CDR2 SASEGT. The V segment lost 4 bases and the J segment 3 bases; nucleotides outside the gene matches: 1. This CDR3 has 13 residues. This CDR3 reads CASSVDRDTEAFF. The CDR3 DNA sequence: TGTGCCAGCAGTGTGGACAGGGACACTGAAGCTTTCTTT.